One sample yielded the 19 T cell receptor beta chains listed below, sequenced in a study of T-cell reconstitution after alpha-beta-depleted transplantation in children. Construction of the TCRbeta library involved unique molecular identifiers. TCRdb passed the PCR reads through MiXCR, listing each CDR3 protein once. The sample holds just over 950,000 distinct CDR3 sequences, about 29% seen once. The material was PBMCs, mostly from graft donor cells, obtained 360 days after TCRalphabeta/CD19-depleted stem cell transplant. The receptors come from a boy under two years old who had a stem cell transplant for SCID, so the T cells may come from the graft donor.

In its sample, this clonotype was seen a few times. The CDR3 nucleotides read TGCGCCAGCAGCAACGACAGGAGTGCCTACGAGCAGTACTTC. It is translated as CASSNDRSAYEQYF. The J gene is TRBJ2-7, the V gene TRBV5-1; maybe TRBD1 (6 bases). Deletions cut 4 bases from V and 2 bases from J, with 13 bases between. Germline values: CDR1 SGHRS, CDR2 YFSETQ. The CDR3 is made up of 14 amino acids. Full variable domain (rest looked up from reference TRBV5-1 and TRBJ2-7): KAGVTQTPRYLIKTRGQQVTLSCSPISGHRSVSWYQQTPGQGLQFLFEYFSETQRNKGNFPGRFSGRQFSNSRSEMNVSTLELGDSALYLCASSNDRSAYEQYFGPGTRLTVT.

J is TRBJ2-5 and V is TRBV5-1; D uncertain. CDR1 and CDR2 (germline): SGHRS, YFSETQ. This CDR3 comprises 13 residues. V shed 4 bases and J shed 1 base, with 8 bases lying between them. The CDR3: CASSQFLQETQYF. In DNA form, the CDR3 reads TGCGCCAGCAGCCAGTTTCTCCAAGAGACCCAGTACTTC. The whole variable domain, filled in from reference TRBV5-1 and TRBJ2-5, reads KAGVTQTPRYLIKTRGQQVTLSCSPISGHRSVSWYQQTPGQGLQFLFEYFSETQRNKGNFPGRFSGRQFSNSRSEMNVSTLELGDSALYLCASSQFLQETQYFGPGTRLLVL.

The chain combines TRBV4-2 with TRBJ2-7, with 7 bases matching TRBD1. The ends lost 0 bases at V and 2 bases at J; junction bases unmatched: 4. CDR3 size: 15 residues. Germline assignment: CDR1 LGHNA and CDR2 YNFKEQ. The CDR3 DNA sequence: TGTGCCAGCAGCCAAGAGATGCAGGGGGCCTACGAGCAGTACTTC. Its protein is CASSQEMQGAYEQYF.

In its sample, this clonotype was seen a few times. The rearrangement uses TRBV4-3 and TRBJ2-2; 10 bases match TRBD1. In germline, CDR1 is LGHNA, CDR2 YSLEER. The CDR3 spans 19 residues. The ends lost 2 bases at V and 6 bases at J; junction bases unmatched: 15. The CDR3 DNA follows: TGCGCCAGCAGCCAAATTAATGTGTTGGGGACAGGGGCATCCGGGGAGCTGTTTTTT. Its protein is CASSQINVLGTGASGELFF.

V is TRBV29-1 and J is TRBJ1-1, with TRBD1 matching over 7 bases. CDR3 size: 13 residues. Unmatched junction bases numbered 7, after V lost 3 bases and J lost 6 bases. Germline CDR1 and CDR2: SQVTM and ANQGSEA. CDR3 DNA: TGCAGCGTTGAGAGACAGGGTTATTCTGAAGCTTTCTTT. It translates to CSVERQGYSEAFF. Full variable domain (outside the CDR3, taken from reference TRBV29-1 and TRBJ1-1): SAVISQKPSRDICQRGTSLTIQCQVDSQVTMMFWYRQQPGQSLTLIATANQGSEATYESGFVIDKFPISRPNLTFSTLTVSNMSPEDSSIYLCSVERQGYSEAFFGQGTRLTVV.

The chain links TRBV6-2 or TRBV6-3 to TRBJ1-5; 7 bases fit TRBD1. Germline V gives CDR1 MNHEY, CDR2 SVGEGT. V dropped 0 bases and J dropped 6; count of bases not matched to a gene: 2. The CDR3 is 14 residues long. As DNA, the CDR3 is TGTGCCAGCAGTTACTCAGCAGGGGGTCAGCCCCAGCATTTT. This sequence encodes CASSYSAGGQPQHF.

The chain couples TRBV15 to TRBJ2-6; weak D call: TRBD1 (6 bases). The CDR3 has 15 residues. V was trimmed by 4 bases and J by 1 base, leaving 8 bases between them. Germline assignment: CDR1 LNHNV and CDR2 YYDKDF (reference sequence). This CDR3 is CATSKGGSGANVLTF. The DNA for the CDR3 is TGTGCCACCAGCAAAGGGGGTTCTGGGGCCAACGTCCTGACTTTC.

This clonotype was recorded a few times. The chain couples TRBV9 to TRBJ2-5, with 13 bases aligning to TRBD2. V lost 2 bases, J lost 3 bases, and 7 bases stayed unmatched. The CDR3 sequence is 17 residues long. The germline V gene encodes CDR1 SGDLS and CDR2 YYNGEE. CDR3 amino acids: CASSVFGLAGAEETQYF. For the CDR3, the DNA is TGTGCCAGCAGCGTTTTTGGACTAGCGGGGGCGGAAGAGACCCAGTACTTC.

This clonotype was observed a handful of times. CDR3: CSVEVSPPDTQYF. The CDR3 DNA is TGCAGCGTTGAAGTATCCCCACCCGATACGCAGTATTTT. The chain carries TRBV29-1 and TRBJ2-3, with D unresolved. V was trimmed by 1 base and J by 6 bases, leaving 11 bases between them. Germline CDR1 reads SQVTM; CDR2 reads ANQGSEA. The CDR3 sequence is 13 residues long.

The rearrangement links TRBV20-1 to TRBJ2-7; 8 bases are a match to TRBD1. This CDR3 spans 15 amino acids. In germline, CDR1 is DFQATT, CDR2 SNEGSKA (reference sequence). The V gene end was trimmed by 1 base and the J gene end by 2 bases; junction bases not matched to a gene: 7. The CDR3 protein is CSARGRGTGAYEQYF. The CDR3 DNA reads TGCAGTGCTAGAGGGAGGGGGACAGGAGCCTACGAGCAGTACTTC.

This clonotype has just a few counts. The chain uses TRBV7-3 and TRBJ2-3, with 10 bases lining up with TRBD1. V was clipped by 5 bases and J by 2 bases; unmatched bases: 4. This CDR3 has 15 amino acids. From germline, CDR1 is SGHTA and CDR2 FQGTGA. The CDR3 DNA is TGTGCCAGCAGCAAGGGACAGGGGCACACAGATACGCAGTATTTT. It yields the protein CASSKGQGHTDTQYF.

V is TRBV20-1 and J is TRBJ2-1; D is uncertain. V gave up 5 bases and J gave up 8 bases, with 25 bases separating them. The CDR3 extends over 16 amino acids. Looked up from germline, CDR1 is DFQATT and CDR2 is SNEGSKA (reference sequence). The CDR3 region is CSAETPSFNPTHEQFF. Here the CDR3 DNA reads TGCAGTGCTGAGACCCCGTCGTTTAATCCTACACATGAGCAGTTCTTC.

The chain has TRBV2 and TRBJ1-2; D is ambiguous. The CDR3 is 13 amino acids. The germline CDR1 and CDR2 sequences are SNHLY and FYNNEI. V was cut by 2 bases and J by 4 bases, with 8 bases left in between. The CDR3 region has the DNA TGTGCCAGCAGTGAACAGATAGGCTATGGCTACACCTTC. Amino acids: CASSEQIGYGYTF.

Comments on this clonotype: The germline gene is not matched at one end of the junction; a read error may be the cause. CDR3 amino acids: CASSFEDGLPCF. CDR3 bases: TGTGCCAGCAGCTTCGAGGACGGACTCCCGTGCTTC. This chain uses TRBV7-2 with TRBJ2-5; TRBD2 might be the D (5 bases). CDR1 is SGHTA and CDR2 is FQGNSA in the germline V gene. The CDR3 has 12 residues.

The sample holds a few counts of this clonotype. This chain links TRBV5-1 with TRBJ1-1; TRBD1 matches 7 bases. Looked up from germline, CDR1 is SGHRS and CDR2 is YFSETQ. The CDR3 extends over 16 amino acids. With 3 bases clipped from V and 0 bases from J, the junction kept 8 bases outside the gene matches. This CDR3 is CASSWRQGDMNTEAFF. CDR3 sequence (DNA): TGCGCCAGCAGCTGGCGACAGGGCGACATGAACACTGAAGCTTTCTTT.

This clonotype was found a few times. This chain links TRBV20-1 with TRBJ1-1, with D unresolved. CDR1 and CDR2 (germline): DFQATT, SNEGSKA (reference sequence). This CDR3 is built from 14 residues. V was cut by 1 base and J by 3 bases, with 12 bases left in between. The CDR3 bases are TGCAGTGCTAGAGTTGCCGGAGGGTACACTGAAGCTTTCTTT. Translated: CSARVAGGYTEAFF.

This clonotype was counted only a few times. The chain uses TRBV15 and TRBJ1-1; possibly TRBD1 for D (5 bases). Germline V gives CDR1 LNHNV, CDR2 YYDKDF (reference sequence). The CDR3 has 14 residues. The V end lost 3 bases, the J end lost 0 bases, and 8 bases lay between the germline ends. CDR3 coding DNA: TGTGCCACCAGCAGGACAGTCTTGAACACTGAAGCTTTCTTT. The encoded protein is CATSRTVLNTEAFF.

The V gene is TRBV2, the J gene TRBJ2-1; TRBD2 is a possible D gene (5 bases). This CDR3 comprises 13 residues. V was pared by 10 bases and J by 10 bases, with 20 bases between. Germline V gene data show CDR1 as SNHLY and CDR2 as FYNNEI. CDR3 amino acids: CATSLEGLGEQFF. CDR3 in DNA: TGTGCCACCTCCCTAGAGGGTTTGGGGGAGCAGTTCTTC.

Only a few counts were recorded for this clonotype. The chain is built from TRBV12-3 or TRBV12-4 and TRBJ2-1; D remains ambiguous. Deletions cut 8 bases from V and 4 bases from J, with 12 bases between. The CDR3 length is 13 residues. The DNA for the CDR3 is TGTGCCAGCCGGACCCAAGATTACAATGAGCAGTTCTTC. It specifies CASRTQDYNEQFF.